The clone carrying this T cell receptor (beta chain) was observed a few times. No antigen is known for it. The sample is drawn from a study of T cells after yellow fever vaccination. Across the study: Any fraction with a low cell number was prepared using SMART-Seq v4 Ultra Low Input. Overall study findings and caveats: Of the clonotypes, a small share occurred in both CD4 and CD8 compartments. Weaker overall, the secondary response nonetheless peaked faster (day 5 versus 15). Within FACS-sorted repertoires, abundant clonotypes contaminating from the bulk population could be present.

The CDR3 loop spans 16 amino acids. Trimming shortened V by 2 bases and J by 2 bases, and 16 bases separated the two germline ends. The germline V gene encodes CDR1 SGHTA and CDR2 FQGNSA. From the 5' RACE reads, TCRdb called clonotypes with MiXCR, one entry per CDR3 protein. The table has roughly 500,000 distinct CDR3 sequences, over 15% seen once; the top ten hold roughly an eighth. The chain employs TRBV7-2 and TRBJ2-7; D is unresolved. Material: PBMCs, obtained 15 days after the yellow fever booster vaccination. The clonotype comes from a man younger than 45 who received the YFV17D yellow fever vaccine. The CDR3 nucleotides are TGTGCCAGCAGCTTAAAAATAGAGAGGTTACCCTACGAGCAGTACTTC. Its protein product is CASSLKIERLPYEQYF.